This record looks at one TCR beta chain sequence and its context. Its matching antigen is unknown. The sample is drawn from a study of cytomegalovirus exposure and HLA in healthy donors. Study-wide findings and caveats: Later analysis identified a missense DCLRE1C variant that was linked to TCR beta V- and J-gene trimming. 164 TCR beta chains were listed as cytomegalovirus-associated. Some public TCRs appeared in many individuals, while most sequences were rare.

With 60 Vbeta and 13 Jbeta primers, the PCR was carried out. Sequencing used immunoSEQ multiplex PCR; TCRdb keeps in-frame clones, though not all of them. The sample has 150,000 or so clones. Germline V CDR1 and CDR2: SGHRS, YFSETQ. CDR3 size: 16 residues. The V end lost 0 bases, the J end lost 2 bases, and 14 bases lay between the germline ends. The clonotype originates from a woman between 50 and 59 years old in good health and CMV-seronegative. Material: PBMCs. The V and J genes are TRBV5-1 and TRBJ2-5; weak D call: TRBD2 (6 bases). The CDR3 loop is CASSLAVGTAQETQYF. The CDR3, as DNA: TGCGCCAGCAGCTTGGCAGTTGGGACTGCTCAAGAGACCCAGTACTTC. The whole variable domain, remainder taken from reference TRBV5-1 and TRBJ2-5, is KAGVTQTPRYLIKTRGQQVTLSCSPISGHRSVSWYQQTPGQGLQFLFEYFSETQRNKGNFPGRFSGRQFSNSRSEMNVSTLELGDSALYLCASSLAVGTAQETQYFGPGTRLLVL.